This record concerns one T cell receptor beta chain sequence. The antigen remains unidentified. The data belong to a study of T cell responses to AZD1222 COVID-19 vaccine. Study outcomes and limitations: Vaccination with two AZD1222 doses was followed by a rise in Spike-specific TCR breadth and depth. There were mostly white British donors and more females than males, and clonal diversity was possibly underestimated. Researchers report vaccine-associated CD4 TCRs spanning spike, with dominance at 160-218 and 743-854.

This table comes from immunoSEQ multiplex PCR, and its TCRdb copy is limited to in-frame clones, with some not included. The sample holds around 150,000 clones, roughly 92% seen once. The sequences come from peripheral blood, collected 28 days after the second AZD1222 dose. This clonotype originated in an adult who received the AZD1222 COVID-19 vaccine.

The CDR3 nucleotides read TGCGCCAGCAGCCCGACCCAGTCTTCTAACTATGGCTACACCTTC. Its translation: CASSPTQSSNYGYTF. V and J are TRBV4-1 and TRBJ1-2; D gene unclear. Germline V gene data show CDR1 as MGHRA and CDR2 as YSYEKL. V was pared by 4 bases and J by 0 bases, with 12 bases between. The length of the CDR3 is 15 residues.